The entry below describes one TCR beta chain. These data come from a study of blood T cells in healthy people across ages. This CDR3 region has 13 residues. V dropped 5 bases and J dropped 3 bases, with 11 bases sitting between them. CDR1 and CDR2 from the germline V gene are SGHVS and FQNEAQ. PCR was performed a second time for roughly 7 to 12 cycles using a sample-barcoded 5' primer and a J-beta primer mix. A tag from a template-switch adaptor with 12 random nucleotides marked each cDNA molecule. TCRdb used MiXCR to reprocess the 5' RACE reads, holding one entry per CDR3 protein. The sample contains approximately 800,000 distinct CDR3 sequences, 58% of which appear only once.

The clonotype was recovered from a young man in good health. The sequenced sample was blood. This chain uses TRBV7-8 with TRBJ2-7; D possibly corresponds to TRBD2 (5 bases). CDR3 bases: TGTGCCAGCAGCACTAGAGTTAGCTACGAGCAGTACTTC. Amino acid sequence: CASSTRVSYEQYF.